This TCR beta chain was sequenced in a study of T cells expressing NK-cell markers. Looking at the study overall: The authors derived TCR beta repertoires from sorted CD3+CD56+NKG2C+, CD3+CD56+NKG2C- and CD3+CD56-NKG2C+ T cells.

Study-wide findings and caveats: About six donors carried dominant NKG2C+ clonotypes that made up roughly 1.0-8% of their CD8+ T cells. Topping the CD3+CD56-NKG2C+ fraction as well were these clonotypes, in a few donors.

TCR beta cDNA was made by 5'RACE template switching with UMIs. TCRdb reanalyzed the 5' RACE reads, giving one entry per CDR3 protein sequence and no DNA. This sample carries 400,000 to 550,000 distinct CDR3 sequences, with roughly 7.2% going to the ten biggest clones. The CDR3 length is 16 residues. The germline CDR1 and CDR2 sequences are LGHDT and YNNKEL (reference sequence). Notes on this clonotype: As yet, its antigen is unknown.

The TCR sequence derives from a woman between 18 and 70 years old in good health. What was sequenced was blood T cells: a sorted CD56 or NKG2C T cell subset, CD4+ or CD8+ T cells, or bulk PBMC T cells (not recorded which). The chain uses TRBV3-1 and TRBJ2-1; without DNA, the TCRdb call of TRBD2 cannot be checked. CDR3 protein: CASSHVTSDTYNEQFF.